This TCR beta chain was retrieved from a study of T cell repertoires in cytomegalovirus infection. Study-wide context: Public TCR beta signatures provided an indication of both CMV infection and a matching HLA type. Study-level findings and limits: Cumulative frequency of public TCR beta families picked out carriers of CMV plus the relevant HLA. The ex vivo response was dominated by HLA-C-restricted CMV-specific TCR beta clonotypes.

This clonotype was counted only a few times. Its cognate antigen is unknown. TCRdb passed the reads through MiXCR, listing each CDR3 protein once. This table has approximately 630,000 distinct CDR3 sequences, 20% to 25% appearing once. In germline, CDR1 is SEHNR, CDR2 FQNEAQ (reference sequence). Trimming took off 3 bases at V and 1 base at J, with 13 bases between the two ends. CDR3 length: 16 residues. The chain is built from TRBV7-9 and TRBJ2-1, with D unclear. The sample taken for sequencing was CD8+ T cells from PBMCs. This TCR derives from a human donor in good health (CMV status not recorded). Some clones in this sample may be carry-over from other donors' samples. CDR3 in amino acids: CASSLWERPSYNEQFF. The CDR3 DNA follows: TGTGCCAGCAGCTTGTGGGAAAGGCCTTCCTACAATGAGCAGTTCTTC. Filled out from reference TRBV7-9 and TRBJ2-1, the complete variable domain reads DTGVSQNPRHKITKRGQNVTFRCDPISEHNRLYWYRQTLGQGPEFLTYFQNEAQLEKSRLLSDRFSAERPKGSFSTLEIQRTEQGDSAMYLCASSLWERPSYNEQFFGPGTRLTVL.